This passage covers 18 T cell receptor beta chains from one sample sequenced in a study of CD8+ T cells in alopecia areata. Extracted RNA was reverse transcribed into cDNA, the sequencing template. Sequencing was performed with immunoSEQ multiplex PCR; in TCRdb, only in-frame clones are kept and a portion is missing. The sample was found to contain around 300,000 clones, and every one recurs. Cutaneous lymph node cells were pooled, and they were sorted using CD4, CD8alpha, NKG2D, NKG2ACE and other markers. The sequenced material came from CD4+ T cells sorted from a lymph node. These receptor sequences come from a C3H/HeJ mouse with alopecia areata. Mouse MHC haplotype: H2-k.

Note on this clone: All gene names here are mouse names. The missing CDR3 end, 4 residues past where the read stops, is filled in from the germline J gene. The chain combines TRBV14 with TRBJ2-5, with 8 positions matching TRBD2. The CDR3 spans 14 residues. CDR1 is SGHDT, CDR2 FRDEAV, per germline. CDR3 protein: CASSLGGREDTQYF. The DNA read from the CDR3 is TGTGCCAGCAGTTTGGGGGGGCGCGAAGAC.

A word on this clone: One end of the junction varies from germline; a read error may be responsible. Gene and germline names: mouse. The read terminates 4 residues ahead of where the CDR3 ends, so the germline J gene completes it. The chain links TRBV13-3 to TRBJ2-7, with 9 bases fitting TRBD2. The CDR3 loop spans 16 amino acids. Per germline, CDR1 NNHDY and CDR2 SYVADS. The CDR3 is CASSDFGGAGSNEQYF. The part of the CDR3 DNA that was read is TGTGCCAGCAGTGATTTTGGGGGGGCCGGCTCCAAT.

About this clone itself: Gene names and germline match the mouse. The CDR3 extends 4 residues past the end of the read, so its final part is completed from the germline J gene. Additional DNA sequences in this sample encode the identical CDR3. This rearrangement joins TRBV5 to TRBJ2-7; TRBD2 matches 10 bases. The ends lost 1 base at V and 2 bases at J; junction bases unmatched: 2. CDR3 length: 15 amino acids. Germline V gives CDR1 LGHNA, CDR2 YNLKQL (reference sequence). The sequenced CDR3 bases are TGTGCCAGCAGCCAAGGACTGGGGGGCCCCTAT. It translates to CASSQGLGGPY. The full CDR3 protein is CASSQGLGGPYEQYF.

This clone has just a few counts. Genes here carry mouse names. The read ends 4 residues before the CDR3 terminus; that terminus is restored from the germline J gene. The chain recombines TRBV31 with TRBJ2-2, with 7 bases matching TRBD1. Trimming cost V 8 bases and J 4 bases; bases outside gene matches: 4. CDR3 length: 12 residues. Germline V gene sequence: CDR1 GKSSPN, CDR2 SITVG. CDR3 loop: CANRGGTGQLYF. The sequenced CDR3 bases are TGTGCCAACAGGGGAGGCACCGGG.

Comments on this clone: Genes and germline are mouse. The missing CDR3 end, 4 residues past where the read stops, is filled in from the germline J gene. V usage is TRBV14 and J usage is TRBJ2-5; D is possibly TRBD2 (5 bases). Trimming took 5 bases from V and 0 from J, leaving 7 bases between them. The germline V gene encodes CDR1 SGHDT and CDR2 FRDEAV. The CDR3 contains 13 residues. Incomplete CDR3 DNA: TGTGCCAGCAGGCTGGGTAACCAAGAC. The encoded protein is CASRLGNQD. The complete CDR3 reads CASRLGNQDTQYF.

This clone was counted a few times. Mouse germline and gene names are used. CDR3 DNA (partial): TGTGCCAGCAGTCCTCCCGGGACAGGGGTCACCGGG. Its translation: CASSPPGTGVTG. The full CDR3 reads CASSPPGTGVTGQLYF. The chain couples TRBV13-1 to TRBJ2-2, with 10 bases that match TRBD1. Coverage ceases 4 residues before the CDR3 finishes, and the germline J gene fills in the end. V gave up 4 bases and J gave up 4 bases; unmatched junction bases: 7. CDR1 and CDR2 (germline): NSHNY, SYGAGN. There are 16 residues in the CDR3.

This clone was recorded a few times. The listed genes are named as in mouse. The read is 4 residues too short to cover the CDR3 end, so that end is filled in from the germline J gene. The chain recombines TRBV13-1 with TRBJ2-7; 10 bases match TRBD1. The CDR3 has 15 residues. Germline CDR1 reads NSHNY; CDR2 reads SYGAGN. Trimming cost V 3 bases and J 0 bases; bases outside gene matches: 3. The part of the CDR3 DNA that was read is TGTGCCAGCAGTGCTCGGACAGGGGGCTCCTAT. As protein: CASSARTGGSY. The complete CDR3 sequence is CASSARTGGSYEQYF.

Of note for this clone: Gene names follow the mouse nomenclature. The read falls 4 residues short of the CDR3 end, and the missing part is taken from the germline J gene. The rearrangement uses TRBV19 and TRBJ1-1; D is possibly TRBD1 (6 bases). Trimming pared 3 bases from V and 0 bases from J, leaving 12 bases between. Looked up from germline, CDR1 is FNHDT and CDR2 is SITEND (reference sequence). The CDR3 loop spans 15 amino acids. This chain's CDR3 is CASSTLDSTNTEVFF. The sequenced CDR3 bases are TGTGCCAGCAGTACCCTGGACAGCACAAACACA.

This clone was detected only a few times. Genes and germline are mouse. The DNA ends 4 residues before the CDR3 does, and the rest of the CDR3 is filled in from the germline J gene. Additional DNA sequences in this sample encode the identical CDR3. This chain links TRBV1 with TRBJ1-2; TRBD1 might be the D (5 bases). With 3 bases removed from V and 0 bases from J, the gap between germline ends came to 8 bases. Germline lookup yields CDR1 NSQYPW and CDR2 LRSPGD (reference sequence). This CDR3 comprises 14 residues. The CDR3 bases that were read are TGCACCTGCAGTGCTCAGGGCCCAAACTCC. Its translation is CTCSAQGPNS. The whole CDR3 reads CTCSAQGPNSDYTF.

This clone was recorded a few times. Germline and genes: mouse. The CDR3 end falls 4 residues outside the read, so it is completed with the germline J gene. J is TRBJ2-5 and V is TRBV13-3; perhaps TRBD1 as D (6 bases). In germline, CDR1 is NNHDY, CDR2 SYVADS. The CDR3 sequence is 15 residues long. The V and J ends lost 0 bases and 3 bases respectively, with 11 bases between them. CDR3 DNA, as far as it was read: TGTGCCAGCAGTGATGCAGGCAGGGGTCAAGAC. Translation: CASSDAGRGQD. The full CDR3 sequence reads CASSDAGRGQDTQYF.

A word on this clone: The listed genes are named as in mouse. The missing CDR3 end, 4 residues past where the read stops, is filled in from the germline J gene. This chain uses TRBV17 with TRBJ2-1; perhaps TRBD1 as D (6 bases). This CDR3 comprises 14 residues. CDR1 is MNHDT, CDR2 YYDKIL, per germline. CDR3 DNA, as far as it was read: TGTGCTAGCAGTAGCCACTTTACAGGGCCT. As protein: CASSSHFTGP. The full CDR3 sequence reads CASSSHFTGPEQFF.

This clone was found a few times. These gene names are mouse names. The read ends 4 residues shy of where the CDR3 ends; the end is completed using the germline J gene. The genes are TRBV13-1 and TRBJ2-2, with 7 bases matching TRBD2. The ends lost 1 base at V and 3 bases at J; junction bases unmatched: 0. Germline assignment: CDR1 NSHNY and CDR2 SYGAGN. There are 14 residues in the CDR3. The sequenced part of the CDR3 DNA is TGTGCCAGCAGTGATCTGGGGGACACCGGG. Its translation: CASSDLGDTG. In full, the CDR3 is CASSDLGDTGQLYF.

This clone was observed a few times. These gene names are mouse names. The read finishes 4 residues shy of the CDR3 end, and the germline J gene is used to complete it. This chain joins TRBV14 and TRBJ2-4; D may be TRBD2 (6 bases). The CDR3 consists of 15 residues. V gave up 5 bases and J gave up 0 bases, with 13 bases separating them. Germline CDR1 SGHDT, CDR2 FRDEAV. The CDR3 protein is CASSPDWSSQNTLYF. Partial CDR3 DNA: TGTGCCAGCAGCCCCGACTGGTCTAGTCAAAAC.

There are a few counts of this clone. Gene names are the mouse ones. The CDR3 extends 4 residues past the end of the read, so its final part is completed from the germline J gene. The identical CDR3 is also encoded by other nucleotide sequences in the sample. This chain uses TRBV5 with TRBJ2-2; TRBD1 matches at 11 bases. V dropped 4 bases and J dropped 0; count of bases not matched to a gene: 1. Germline assignment: CDR1 LGHNA and CDR2 YNLKQL (reference sequence). The CDR3 has 16 amino acids. CDR3 region: CASSPGQGANTGQLYF. The CDR3 DNA, read in part, is TGTGCCAGCAGCCCGGGACAGGGGGCAAACACCGGG.

This clone was seen more than once but under ten times. It may be a read error: a sequence one base away is much more abundant. Gene names follow the mouse nomenclature. The read ends 4 residues early relative to the CDR3; the germline J gene fills the gap. At the DNA level, this CDR3 is encoded by other sequences in the same sample as well. The rearrangement uses TRBV19 and TRBJ2-3, with TRBD1 as a possible D gene (6 bases). This CDR3 is built from 14 residues. Deletions cut 3 bases from V and 0 bases from J, with 8 bases between. Germline CDR1 is FNHDT and CDR2 is SITEND (reference sequence). The CDR3 spells CASSRGGSAETLYF. CDR3 DNA (partial): TGTGCCAGCAGTAGAGGGGGTAGTGCAGAA. Full variable domain (missing parts from reference TRBV19 and TRBJ2-3): GGIITQTPKFLIGQEGQKLTLKCQQNFNHDTMYWYRQDSGKGLRLIYYSITENDLQKGDLSEGYDASREKKSSFSLTVTSAQKNEMAVFLCASSRGGSAETLYFGSGTRLTVL.

This clone has just a few counts. Mouse germline and gene names are used. Read sequence stops 4 residues before the CDR3 end, and the germline J gene provides the missing end. The V call is TRBV19, the J call TRBJ2-3; D ambiguous. Germline V gene lookup returns CDR1 FNHDT and CDR2 SITEND (reference sequence). V was cut by 3 bases and J by 3 bases, with 5 bases left in between. The length of the CDR3 is 12 residues. Here the CDR3 reads CASSTQAETLYF. The CDR3 bases that were read are TGTGCCAGCAGTACCCAGGCAGAA.

This clone came up a few times. The genes are named according to mouse. The CDR3 end lies 4 residues beyond the end of the read and is filled in from the germline J gene. Other DNA sequences in the same sample also yield this CDR3. V usage is TRBV31 and J usage is TRBJ2-3; 9 bases match TRBD2. The CDR3 spans 13 residues. V dropped 5 bases and J dropped 0; count of bases not matched to a gene: 0. The germline CDR1 and CDR2 sequences are GKSSPN and SITVG. Incomplete CDR3 DNA: TGTGCCTGGGACTGGGGGAGTGCAGAA. Translated, it gives CAWDWGSAE. The full CDR3 reads CAWDWGSAETLYF.

As to this clone: Gene names are the mouse ones. The read ends 4 residues before the CDR3 terminus; that terminus is restored from the germline J gene. The chain has TRBV13-1 and TRBJ2-1; 9 bases align to TRBD1. This CDR3 is built from 15 residues. The J segment lost 5 bases and the V segment lost 1 base, leaving 4 bases of the junction unmatched. The V gene's germline CDR1 is NSHNY and CDR2 SYGAGN. The CDR3 is CASSDRDREHAEQFF. The DNA read from the CDR3 is TGTGCCAGCAGTGATAGGGACAGGGAGCATGCT.